Below, 17 T cell receptor beta chains from the same sample are listed, as sequenced in a study of T cell responses to AZD1222 COVID-19 vaccine. Produced via immunoSEQ multiplex PCR; TCRdb's table is partial and in-frame only. The sample shows under 200,000 clones, approximately 90% of them seen only once. The material was peripheral blood, obtained on day 0 of AZD1222 vaccination. Source of these receptors: an adult in good health.

The chain has TRBV4-2 and TRBJ1-1; no definite D call. In germline, CDR1 is LGHNA, CDR2 YNFKEQ. Trimming took off 6 bases at V and 4 bases at J, with 12 bases between the two ends. CDR3 length equals 13 residues. CDR3 DNA: TGTGCCAGCAGTCAAACGGTTGTCACTGAAGCTTTCTTT. It codes for CASSQTVVTEAFF.

The J gene is TRBJ2-7, the V gene TRBV5-1, with a weak D call TRBD2 (5 bases). This CDR3 contains 14 residues. Looked up from germline, CDR1 is SGHRS and CDR2 is YFSETQ. The V end was cut by 6 bases, the J end by 1 base, with 14 bases between. CDR3 region: CASNPGRASYEQYF. Written as DNA, the CDR3 is TGCGCCAGCAATCCGGGGAGAGCATCCTACGAGCAGTACTTC.

The rearrangement links TRBV3-1 (or the pseudogene TRBV3-2) to TRBJ2-2; 8 nucleotides match TRBD2. Losses at the gene ends were 4 bases for V and 2 bases for J; bases not matched to a gene: 3. CDR1 is LGHDT, CDR2 YNNKEL, per germline (reference sequence). The CDR3 totals 15 residues. DNA for the CDR3: TGTGCCAGCAGCCCCCGGGGGGGCAACACCGGGGAGCTGTTTTTT. This gives the protein CASSPRGGNTGELFF.

V and J are TRBV7-9 and TRBJ2-3; weak D call: TRBD2 (5 bases). V lost 3 bases and J lost 0, with 13 bases in between. Germline V gives CDR1 SEHNR, CDR2 FQNEAQ (reference sequence). CDR3 size: 16 residues. The CDR3 loop reads CASSFLTGDSTDTQYF. The CDR3 region has the DNA TGTGCCAGCAGCTTTTTGACCGGGGATAGCACAGATACGCAGTATTTT. Full variable domain (rest looked up from reference TRBV7-9 and TRBJ2-3): DTGVSQNPRHKITKRGQNVTFRCDPISEHNRLYWYRQTLGQGPEFLTYFQNEAQLEKSRLLSDRFSAERPKGSFSTLEIQRTEQGDSAMYLCASSFLTGDSTDTQYFGPGTRLTVL.

The chain recombines TRBV7-3 with TRBJ1-2, with D possibly being TRBD1 (5 bases). This CDR3 region has 13 residues. Germline lookup yields CDR1 SGHTA and CDR2 FQGTGA. With 2 bases removed from V and 4 bases from J, the gap between germline ends came to 8 bases. The CDR3 DNA follows: TGTGCCAGCAGCTTAGGGGGATCCTATGGCTACACCTTC. Encoded protein: CASSLGGSYGYTF.

The genes are TRBV28 and TRBJ1-2, with TRBD1 matching over 7 bases. This CDR3 is 12 amino acids long. The V gene end was trimmed by 5 bases and the J gene end by 8 bases; junction bases not matched to a gene: 5. The germline gives CDR1 MDHEN, CDR2 SYDVKM. The CDR3 DNA follows: TGTGCCAGCAGTATTAGACAGGGAGGCTACACCTTC. This codes for CASSIRQGGYTF.

The chain couples TRBV19 to TRBJ2-7, with 7 bases lining up with TRBD1. This CDR3 contains 16 residues. V lost 0 bases to trimming and J lost 6 bases; unmatched junction nucleotides: 11. Germline V gene lookup returns CDR1 LNHDA and CDR2 SQIVND (reference sequence). The CDR3 here is CASSIDPTGRRSEQYF. In DNA form, the CDR3 reads TGTGCCAGTAGTATAGATCCGACAGGGAGAAGGAGCGAGCAGTACTTC.

This clone was seen a handful of times. The chain combines TRBV3-1 (or the pseudogene TRBV3-2) with TRBJ2-7, with no clear D. CDR1 and CDR2 (germline): LGHDT, YNNKEL (reference sequence). The CDR3 has 16 residues. V lost 0 bases to trimming and J lost 4 bases, with 16 bases between them. CDR3 DNA: TGTGCCAGCAGCCAAGATGGACCGTTCCAGACTTACGAGCAGTACTTC. Translated, it gives CASSQDGPFQTYEQYF.

V usage is TRBV28 and J usage is TRBJ1-3, with D unclear. Germline V gene sequence: CDR1 MDHEN, CDR2 SYDVKM. This CDR3 spans 13 amino acids. V shed 5 bases and J shed 7 bases, with 12 bases lying between them. CDR3 DNA: TGTGCCAGCAGTAGGACTATTCGGAACACCATATATTTT. Amino acids: CASSRTIRNTIYF.

V is TRBV5-6 and J is TRBJ2-7; D gene unclear. There are 11 residues in the CDR3. Per germline, CDR1 SGHDT and CDR2 YYEEEE. The V end was cut by 4 bases, the J end by 3 bases, with 5 bases between. The CDR3 loop reads CASSVNYEQYF. CDR3 bases: TGTGCCAGCAGCGTTAACTACGAGCAGTACTTC.

This sequence joins TRBV29-1 and TRBJ1-1, with 8 bases identical to TRBD1. The J segment lost 6 bases and the V segment lost 3 bases, leaving 12 bases of the junction unmatched. Germline V lookup: CDR1 SQVTM, CDR2 ANQGSEA. The CDR3 has 15 residues. The CDR3: CSVDGAGQVRPEAFF. CDR3 in DNA: TGCAGCGTTGACGGAGCGGGACAGGTCAGGCCTGAAGCTTTCTTT.

This chain uses TRBV3-1 (or the pseudogene TRBV3-2) with TRBJ2-2; possible D gene TRBD1, 6 bases. The V gene lost 1 base and the J gene lost 6 bases, with 9 bases spanning the gap. Germline CDR1 is LGHDT and CDR2 is YNNKEL (reference sequence). The CDR3 sequence is 14 residues long. The chain's CDR3 is CASSQVKGAGELFF. CDR3 bases: TGTGCCAGCAGCCAAGTGAAGGGGGCCGGGGAGCTGTTTTTT.

The chain employs TRBV5-4 and TRBJ1-1; weak D call: TRBD1 (6 bases). V lost 4 bases and J lost 5, with 18 bases in between. Germline lookup yields CDR1 SGHNT and CDR2 YYREEE (reference sequence). This CDR3 spans 15 amino acids. DNA for the CDR3: TGTGCCAGCAGCCCGCAGGGGACCGTTAGAACTGAAGCTTTCTTT. Translation gives CASSPQGTVRTEAFF. The variable domain in full, completed from reference TRBV5-4 and TRBJ1-1, reads ETGVTQSPTHLIKTRGQQVTLRCSSQSGHNTVSWYQQALGQGPQFIFQYYREEENGRGNFPPRFSGLQFPNYSSELNVNALELDDSALYLCASSPQGTVRTEAFFGQGTRLTVV.

V usage is TRBV3-1 (or the pseudogene TRBV3-2) and J usage is TRBJ2-1, with no clear D. V was cut by 1 base and J by 6 bases, with 10 bases left in between. The CDR3 has 14 residues. Germline assignment: CDR1 LGHDT and CDR2 YNNKEL (reference sequence). CDR3 protein: CASSQGVGPNEQFF. For the CDR3, the DNA is TGTGCCAGCAGCCAAGGTGTTGGGCCCAATGAGCAGTTCTTC.

This sequence joins TRBV5-6 and TRBJ1-5; possible D gene TRBD1, 5 bases. Trimming left V 4 bases short and J 3 bases short, with 11 bases between. From germline, CDR1 is SGHDT and CDR2 YYEEEE. CDR3 length: 14 amino acids. CDR3 coding DNA: TGTGCCAGCAGCGCCGGACAACACAATCAGCCCCAGCATTTT. This translates into CASSAGQHNQPQHF.

This chain uses TRBV5-1 with TRBJ2-5; 10 nucleotides match TRBD2. With 5 bases clipped from V and 2 bases from J, the junction kept 6 bases outside the gene matches. The CDR3 sequence is 15 residues long. Germline assignment: CDR1 SGHRS and CDR2 YFSETQ. The CDR3 reads CASRGSGGTQETQYF. CDR3 DNA: TGCGCCAGCAGGGGTAGCGGGGGGACGCAAGAGACCCAGTACTTC.

J is TRBJ2-1 and V is TRBV5-1; 13 nucleotides align to TRBD2. V lost 4 bases and J lost 0; bases outside the gene matches: 4. This CDR3 has 17 residues. Germline CDR1 is SGHRS and CDR2 is YFSETQ. DNA for the CDR3: TGCGCCAGCAGCAAGACTAGCGGGGGGAACTCCTACAATGAGCAGTTCTTC. It codes for CASSKTSGGNSYNEQFF.